This is a list of T cell receptor beta chains from one sample in a study of graft-versus-host responses after intestinal transplantation. The method was immunoSEQ multiplex PCR; TCRdb's version includes in-frame clones alone and lacks a portion of them. The sample lists under 20,000 clones; 33% were seen once. Sample: alloreactive CD4+ T cells from a mixed lymphocyte reaction culture, taken before intestinal transplant. The receptors shown here come from a human patient who received an intestinal transplant. The CDR3 runs from the conserved cysteine through the conserved F or W. D genes are given only for firm matches. A row's size may be missing; if present it is once, few, many or a size class.

V gene	clone size	J gene	D gene	CDR3 DNA	CDR3 protein
TRBV4-2	NA	TRBJ2-2	NA	TGTGCCAGCAGCCAAGATGGTAGAACAGTAGGAGGGACCGGGGAGCTGTTTTTT	CASSQDGRTVGGTGELFF
TRBV18	NA	TRBJ2-1	TRBD2	TGTGCCAGCTCACCAGGACTAGCGGGTATAGTTAGCTCCTACAATGAGCAGTTCTTC	CASSPGLAGIVSSYNEQFF
TRBV29-1	NA	TRBJ1-1	NA	TGCAGCGTGGGCCCGTTTCAGCGGAACACTGAAGCTTTCTTT	CSVGPFQRNTEAFF
TRBV7-4	NA	TRBJ2-7	TRBD2	TGTGCCAGCAGCTTAGAGAGGCTGGGACTAGCGCAGTACTTC	CASSLERLGLAQYF
TRBV4-1	NA	TRBJ2-5	NA	TGCGCCAGCAGCCAAGGAGGGGCCTACAGGGCCGAGACCCAGTACTTC	CASSQGGAYRAETQYF
TRBV6-4	NA	TRBJ2-5	NA	TGTGCCAGCAGCCAGATCAGGGGAGAGACCCAGTACTTC	CASSQIRGETQYF
TRBV1	NA	TRBJ2-7	NA	TGCACCAGAGCCTGGACAGGGGGATACGAGCAGTACTTC	CTRAWTGGYEQYF
TRBV4-1	medium-sized	TRBJ2-7	TRBD2	TGCGCCAGCAGCCGAGAGAGCGGGAGAACTTACGAGCAGTACTTC	CASSRESGRTYEQYF
TRBV5-1	NA	TRBJ2-1	TRBD1	TGCGCCAGCAGCTGGAGGACAGGGGGCTACAATGAGCAGTTCTTC	CASSWRTGGYNEQFF
TRBV25-1	NA	TRBJ2-4	TRBD2	TGTGCCAGCAGTGAAACCGGGGAGGGGGCCAAAAACATTCAGTACTTC	CASSETGEGAKNIQYF
TRBV19	NA	TRBJ2-7	TRBD1	TGTGCCAGTAGTATCGAGTACAGGGGCTGGGCCTACGAGCAGTACTTC	CASSIEYRGWAYEQYF
TRBV6-5	NA	TRBJ2-7	TRBD2	TGTGCCAGCAGTTATGGACTAGCGGGGGATCAGTACTTC	CASSYGLAGDQYF
TRBV5-1	few	TRBJ2-3	TRBD2	TGCGCCAGCAGCTTGGCCAGGGGACTAGCCGCAGATACGCAGTATTTT	CASSLARGLAADTQYF
TRBV5-1	NA	TRBJ1-4	TRBD1	TGCGCCAGCAGCTTGGTTCCCCCGGGACAGGGATTCGAAAAACTGTTTTTT	CASSLVPPGQGFEKLFF
TRBV5-1	few	TRBJ2-3	NA	TGCGCCAGCACCCAAGGGGCGGTCAGGGGCACAGATACGCAGTATTTT	CASTQGAVRGTDTQYF
TRBV6-4	once	TRBJ1-1	TRBD1	TGTGCCAGCAGTGTTTGGACAGGAATCCTAATGAACACTGAAGCTTTCTTT	CASSVWTGILMNTEAFF
TRBV6-6	few	TRBJ2-5	NA	TGTGCCAGCAGTTCGACCCTTAGGGCAAGCCAAGAGACCCAGTACTTC	CASSSTLRASQETQYF
TRBV29-1	few	TRBJ2-3	NA	TGCAGCGCAAGTCGACTCTACACAGATACGCAGTATTTT	CSASRLYTDTQYF
TRBV6-1	NA	TRBJ2-1	NA	TGTGCCACTTCCGGGCTCCCAGCGGCCTACAATGAGCAGTTCTTC	CATSGLPAAYNEQFF
TRBV7-3	NA	TRBJ2-1	TRBD2	TGTGCCAGCAGCTTCACCGGGACTAGCGGGAGTTCTCGGCAGTTCTTC	CASSFTGTSGSSRQFF
TRBV29-1	NA	TRBJ1-2	NA	TGCAGCGCCCAGGACACCGGCTATGGCTACACCTTC	CSAQDTGYGYTF
TRBV7-2	NA	TRBJ2-7	TRBD2	TGTGCCAGCAGCTTAATGTCGGGACTAGGCTACGAGCAGTACTTC	CASSLMSGLGYEQYF
TRBV18	NA	TRBJ2-7	TRBD2	TGTGCCAGCTCACCCGGGGGGGCGTCCTTCTACGAGCAGTACTTC	CASSPGGASFYEQYF
TRBV10-3	medium-sized	TRBJ2-5	NA	TGTGCCATCAGTGAGGTCCAGGGGAGTAGGGAGACCCAGTACTTC	CAISEVQGSRETQYF
TRBV27	NA	TRBJ2-5	TRBD2	TGTGCCAGCCGACTAGCTGTGGAGGAGACCCAGTACTTC	CASRLAVEETQYF
TRBV27	NA	TRBJ1-2	NA	TGTGCCAGCAGTTTATCCCCGGCAGGGAGGGTTAACTATGGCTACACCTTC	CASSLSPAGRVNYGYTF
TRBV5-1	few	TRBJ2-1	NA	TGCGCCAGCAGCTTGGAGCGTGGAAACAATGAGCAGTTCTTC	CASSLERGNNEQFF
TRBV7-6	NA	TRBJ2-7	TRBD1	TGTGCCAGCAGCGGACAGGGGGCCTTAGTCAACGAGCAGTACTTC	CASSGQGALVNEQYF
TRBV5-4	medium-sized	TRBJ1-1	TRBD1	TGTGCCAGCAGCTACAGGGGACGGAACACTGAAGCTTTCTTT	CASSYRGRNTEAFF
TRBV6-4	few	TRBJ2-3	TRBD2	TGTGCCAGCATTAACCTAGCGGGAGGGAGGGCTCCCACAGATACGCAGTATTTT	CASINLAGGRAPTDTQYF
TRBV9	few	TRBJ2-1	TRBD2	TGCGCCAGCAGCGGGGGGGCCGGCGACAATGAGCAGTTCTTC	CASSGGAGDNEQFF
TRBV19	NA	TRBJ2-7	TRBD2	TGTGCCAGTAGTATAGGGGAGGGCGAGCAGTACTTC	CASSIGEGEQYF
TRBV6-5	once	TRBJ2-7	TRBD2	TGTGCCACCCGAGCGGGGGGGCCCCCCTACGAGCAGTACTTC	CATRAGGPPYEQYF
TRBV7-2	few	TRBJ2-3	TRBD1	TGTGCCAGCAGCTTCCGGACAGGGAGCACAGATACGCAGTATTTT	CASSFRTGSTDTQYF
TRBV7-2	NA	TRBJ1-4	NA	TGTGCCAGCAGCACCTGGACCTTCCGGGGTGAAAAACTGTTTTTT	CASSTWTFRGEKLFF
TRBV11-2	NA	TRBJ2-7	NA	TGTGCCAGCAGCGGAGCGCTGACCTACGAGCAGTACTTC	CASSGALTYEQYF
TRBV6-1	few	TRBJ1-3	NA	TGTGCCAGCAGTGTGTACTCCGGAGACTCTGGAAACACCATATATTTT	CASSVYSGDSGNTIYF
TRBV9	few	TRBJ2-3	TRBD1	TGTGCCAGCAGCGCCAGACAGGGCCGGACAGATACGCAGTATTTT	CASSARQGRTDTQYF
TRBV16	NA	TRBJ2-1	TRBD2	TGTGCCAGCACCAATCTAGCGGGAGCGCCCTACAATGAGCAGTTCTTC	CASTNLAGAPYNEQFF
TRBV11-1	NA	TRBJ2-7	NA	TGTGCCAGCAGCTTACTAGGGTCCACCTACGAGCAGTACTTC	CASSLLGSTYEQYF
TRBV19	NA	TRBJ1-6	NA	TGTGCCAGTAGCTTCTATAATTCACCCCTCCACTTT	CASSFYNSPLHF
TRBV5-4	NA	TRBJ2-1	NA	TGTGCCAGCAGCTTGGGGCAGGGGCTATACAATGAGCAGTTCTTC	CASSLGQGLYNEQFF
TRBV6-5	NA	TRBJ1-5	NA	TGTGCCAGCAGTGCCTCGTGGAATCAGCCCCAGCATTTT	CASSASWNQPQHF
TRBV5-1	NA	TRBJ2-5	NA	TGCGCCAGCAGGTTCCGACAGAGTCCTCAAGAGACCCAGTACTTC	CASRFRQSPQETQYF
TRBV27	few	TRBJ2-1	NA	TGTGCCAGCAGTTTAGAGGGTGAAGGGTCCTACAATGAGCAGTTCTTC	CASSLEGEGSYNEQFF
TRBV7-2	NA	TRBJ1-1	NA	TGTGCCAGCAGCTCGACATTTGCGGCAGCTTTCTTT	CASSSTFAAAFF
TRBV5-1	NA	TRBJ1-4	NA	TGCGCCAGCAGCTTGGGGCGCAGCCCAGATTCGGATGAAAAACTGTTTTTT	CASSLGRSPDSDEKLFF
TRBV10-1	few	TRBJ1-2	TRBD1	TGCGCCAGCAAAGACAGGGGGCGCCTTTACTATGGCTACACCTTC	CASKDRGRLYYGYTF
TRBV5-1	few	TRBJ1-1	TRBD1	TGCGCCAGCAGCTCCTATATCTTCACCGGGACAGGAGGAACTGAAGCTTTCTTT	CASSSYIFTGTGGTEAFF
TRBV5-1	medium-sized	TRBJ2-7	TRBD2	TGCGCCAGCAGCTTGGCCCTTCGGACTAGCGGATACGATTTCTACGAGCAGTACTTC	CASSLALRTSGYDFYEQYF
TRBV7-3	once	TRBJ1-2	TRBD1	TGTGCCAGCAGCTCTCCCTGGACAGGGCCTGGCTACACCTTC	CASSSPWTGPGYTF
TRBV5-5	few	TRBJ2-7	NA	TGTGCCAGCAGCTCTGCTACCCCTTACGAGCAGTACTTC	CASSSATPYEQYF
TRBV2	NA	TRBJ1-1	NA	TGTGCCAGCAGTGGACAGGCCTACACTGAAGCTTTCTTT	CASSGQAYTEAFF
TRBV4-1	NA	TRBJ1-1	NA	TGCGCCAGCAGCCAAGTCTTAAGACAGAAGAACACTGAAGCTTTCTTT	CASSQVLRQKNTEAFF
TRBV5-1	large	TRBJ2-3	TRBD2	TGCGCCAGCAGCTTGGTTCTAGCGGAGCAGTATTTT	CASSLVLAEQYF
TRBV19	NA	TRBJ2-7	NA	TGTGCCAGTTCCCCCCAGCGGCCTTCCTACGAGCAGTACTTC	CASSPQRPSYEQYF
TRBV2	NA	TRBJ2-7	TRBD1	TGTGCCAGCGGGGCGACAGGGGGCTCATACGAGCAGTACTTC	CASGATGGSYEQYF
TRBV28	NA	TRBJ2-2	TRBD2	TGTGCCAGCAGTTTTTTCCCAAGCGGGAAAGCCGGGGAGCTGTTTTTT	CASSFFPSGKAGELFF
TRBV5-1	few	TRBJ2-5	NA	TGCGCCAGCGGGACCGGCGAAGTGGAGACCCAGTACTTC	CASGTGEVETQYF
TRBV11-2	few	TRBJ2-5	TRBD2	TGTGCCAGCAGCTTAGATCCCGGACGACGACTAGCGGGATCTTGGACCCAGTACTTC	CASSLDPGRRLAGSWTQYF